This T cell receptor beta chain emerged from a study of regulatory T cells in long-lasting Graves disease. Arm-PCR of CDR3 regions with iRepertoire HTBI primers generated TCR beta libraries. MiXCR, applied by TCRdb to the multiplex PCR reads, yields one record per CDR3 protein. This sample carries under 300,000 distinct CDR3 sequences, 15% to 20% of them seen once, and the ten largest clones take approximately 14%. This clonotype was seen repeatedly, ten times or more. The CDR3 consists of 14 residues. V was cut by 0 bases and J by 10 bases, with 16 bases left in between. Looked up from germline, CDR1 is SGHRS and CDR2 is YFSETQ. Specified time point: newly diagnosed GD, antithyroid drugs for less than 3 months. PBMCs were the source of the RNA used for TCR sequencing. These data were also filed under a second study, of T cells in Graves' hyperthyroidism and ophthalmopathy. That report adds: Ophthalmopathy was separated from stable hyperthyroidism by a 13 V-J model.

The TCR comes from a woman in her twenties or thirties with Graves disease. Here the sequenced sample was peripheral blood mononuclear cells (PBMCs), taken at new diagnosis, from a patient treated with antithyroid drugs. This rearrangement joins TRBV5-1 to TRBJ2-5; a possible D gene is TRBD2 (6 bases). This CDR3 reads CASSLGDFYGDQYF. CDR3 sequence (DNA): TGCGCCAGCAGCTTGGGGGACTTCTATGGGGACCAGTACTTC.